A selection of T cell receptor beta chains follows, all from one sample in a study of blood T cells in healthy people across ages. A single record per CDR3 protein comes from TCRdb applying MiXCR to the 5' RACE reads. In the table there are about 680,000 distinct CDR3 sequences, about 52% of which are singletons. Sequenced input: blood. These receptors were obtained from a woman aged 60 to 75 in good health. Both conserved end residues are part of each CDR3. The order of the fields is CDR3 DNA, CDR3 protein, CDR3 length, clone size, J gene, D gene, V gene. The D gene is left open where the match is weak. Clone size is shown for a subset of rows, as once, few, many or a class of expanded clone.

TGCGCCAGCAGCCAAGGGTATGGCACAGATACGCAGTATTTT	CASSQGYGTDTQYF	14	many	TRBJ2-3	NA	TRBV4-3
TGTGCCAGCAGTCCGACTGCGTTGGGAGCCAAAAACATTCAGTACTTC	CASSPTALGAKNIQYF	16	NA	TRBJ2-4	NA	TRBV7-9
TGTGCCAGCTCCCCTGCAACAAACCGGGAGACCCAGTACTTC	CASSPATNRETQYF	14	few	TRBJ2-5	NA	TRBV18
TGCGCCAGCAACACCGCAAACGAGCAGTACTTC	CASNTANEQYF	11	NA	TRBJ2-7	NA	TRBV5-1
TGTGCCAGCAGCGTAGGGGGTAGCCTCGAGACCCAGTACTTC	CASSVGGSLETQYF	14	NA	TRBJ2-5	NA	TRBV9
TGCAGCGTTGAAGTGGCCCCCGGCGGGAACACTGAAGCTTTCTTT	CSVEVAPGGNTEAFF	15	NA	TRBJ1-1	NA	TRBV29-1
TGTGCCAGCAGCCCTAGGGGGGGGACGGGTATGCGCGCGAGTGAAGCTTTCTTT	CASSPRGGTGMRASEAFF	18	NA	TRBJ1-1	NA	TRBV7-3
TGTGCCAGCACCTTGGGGACTAGCGGAACCTACGAGCAGTACTTC	CASTLGTSGTYEQYF	15	NA	TRBJ2-7	TRBD2	TRBV7-2
TGTGCCAGCAGTTGGGACCCACTGGGTGAGCAGTTCTTC	CASSWDPLGEQFF	13	NA	TRBJ2-1	NA	TRBV12-3/TRBV12-4
TGCGCCAGCAGCTTGACCCTATACGCCGGTACGATGGAGTACGAGCAGTACTTC	CASSLTLYAGTMEYEQYF	18	NA	TRBJ2-7	NA	TRBV5-1
TGTGCCAGCAGCCAAGAACTTAGGCCATCCTACGAGCAGTACTTC	CASSQELRPSYEQYF	15	NA	TRBJ2-7	NA	TRBV3-1
TGTGCCAGCAGCTTAGAGGGTCAGGGGAAAGGCTACACCTTC	CASSLEGQGKGYTF	14	NA	TRBJ1-2	NA	TRBV7-9
TGCGCCAGCCAGACAGCCGCGAACACCGGGGAGCTGTTTTTT	CASQTAANTGELFF	14	NA	TRBJ2-2	NA	TRBV5-1
TGTGCCAGCAGTTTACACGGTGAAAAACTGTTTTTT	CASSLHGEKLFF	12	NA	TRBJ1-4	NA	TRBV12-3/TRBV12-4
TGTGCCAGCAGTTTCTGGAGCGGGAGGGGGAATGAGCAGTTCTTC	CASSFWSGRGNEQFF	15	few	TRBJ2-1	TRBD2	TRBV12-3/TRBV12-4
TGTGCCAGCAGCTCAAGAGGACAGTCCACAGATACGCAGTATTTT	CASSSRGQSTDTQYF	15	NA	TRBJ2-3	NA	TRBV7-2
TGTGCCACCAGACAGCCGGGACAGGCGGGCCTTAATGAAAAACTGTTTTTT	CATRQPGQAGLNEKLFF	17	NA	TRBJ1-4	TRBD1	TRBV15
TGTGCCAGCAGTTCCCCGGGACTGCCTAACAATGAGCAGTTCTTC	CASSSPGLPNNEQFF	15	NA	TRBJ2-1	NA	TRBV5-4
TGCGCCAGCAGCTTCCGGACGTTTGTCGGGAATGAGCAGTTCTTC	CASSFRTFVGNEQFF	15	few	TRBJ2-1	NA	TRBV4-1
TGTGCCAGCAGCTCCCGGGACAGGGGGCCTGGGGCCAACGTCCTGACTTTC	CASSSRDRGPGANVLTF	17	few	TRBJ2-6	TRBD1	TRBV7-2
TGCAGCGTTCACGGACAGGGGTACGAGCAGTACTTC	CSVHGQGYEQYF	12	few	TRBJ2-7	TRBD1	TRBV29-1
TGTGCCATTAGGGGCGGGACAGGGGGCCCAAGCTCCTACAATGAGCAGTTCTTC	CAIRGGTGGPSSYNEQFF	18	NA	TRBJ2-1	TRBD1	TRBV10-3
TGCAGCGTTATGCGGGATTCGGGTAGCTACACCTTC	CSVMRDSGSYTF	12	NA	TRBJ1-2	NA	TRBV29-1
TGTGCCAGCACCGGCTCAAGGGTGGTAGGGTTCTTC	CASTGSRVVGFF	12	NA	TRBJ2-1	NA	TRBV2
TGTGCCAGCTCACCTGGCGGGAGTTATACGCAGTATTTT	CASSPGGSYTQYF	13	NA	TRBJ2-3	TRBD2	TRBV18
TGCGCCAGCATGGCTACATCCTACAATGAGCAGTTCTTC	CASMATSYNEQFF	13	NA	TRBJ2-1	NA	TRBV5-1
TGCGCCAGCGCCGCGGGGGGCCGAGGGGGCTACACCTTC	CASAAGGRGGYTF	13	few	TRBJ1-2	NA	TRBV5-1
TGTGCCAGCAGCCAAGCGGTGATTCCCGGGACCACCAACCGGGAGACCCAGTACTTC	CASSQAVIPGTTNRETQYF	19	many	TRBJ2-5	NA	TRBV4-2
TGTGCCAGCAGCCAAGATAATAGGAAGACCCCGGGACGTGCAGATACGCAGTATTTT	CASSQDNRKTPGRADTQYF	19	few	TRBJ2-3	NA	TRBV4-2
TGTGCCACCAGTGCTTCAGGGGGCTGGGGGGCCAACGTCCTGACTTTC	CATSASGGWGANVLTF	16	few	TRBJ2-6	TRBD1	TRBV24-1
TGCACCAGCAGCCAAGATTGGCCGGGACCAAAAGAGACCCAGTTCTTC	CTSSQDWPGPKETQFF	16	NA	TRBJ2-1	NA	TRBV4-3
TGCGCCAGCAGCCAAGAAGCGGGAGGAGCCCAGTACTTC	CASSQEAGGAQYF	13	NA	TRBJ2-5	TRBD2	TRBV4-3
TGCAGTGCTACCGGCCCCTGGGGACAGGGGCTAATAAGCAATCAGCCCCAGCATTTT	CSATGPWGQGLISNQPQHF	19	NA	TRBJ1-5	TRBD1	TRBV20-1
TGTGCCAGCAGCTTAGGGGACTCCGCTTACAATGAGCAGTTCTTC	CASSLGDSAYNEQFF	15	NA	TRBJ2-1	NA	TRBV11-3
TGTGCCAGCAGTGCCCTGGGTACCCGAGATACGCAGTATTTT	CASSALGTRDTQYF	14	NA	TRBJ2-3	NA	TRBV28
TGCGCCAGCAGCTTGGCTAGCGGGACTCACAATGAGCAGTACTTC	CASSLASGTHNEQYF	15	NA	TRBJ2-7	TRBD2	TRBV5-1
TGCGCCAGCAGATTTTCAGCGAACACCGGGGAGCTGTTTTTT	CASRFSANTGELFF	14	NA	TRBJ2-2	NA	TRBV4-3
TGTGCCACCAGCAGGGGGAGGGGGTCCTACGAGCAGTACTTC	CATSRGRGSYEQYF	14	NA	TRBJ2-7	NA	TRBV15
TGCAGTGCACCGATACAGGGAGTGAGTCAGCCCCAGCATTTT	CSAPIQGVSQPQHF	14	NA	TRBJ1-5	NA	TRBV20-1
TGCGCCAGCAGCCAAGGGACAGGGCATACTAATGAAAAACTGTTTTTT	CASSQGTGHTNEKLFF	16	few	TRBJ1-4	TRBD1	TRBV4-3
TGTGCCAGCAGTTATCAGGACAGCACAGATACGCAGTATTTT	CASSYQDSTDTQYF	14	NA	TRBJ2-3	NA	TRBV27
TGTGCCAGCAGCTCTAGCGGGGGCTCCTACAATGAGCAGTACTTC	CASSSSGGSYNEQYF	15	few	TRBJ2-7	TRBD2	TRBV7-3
TGCAGTGCTAGTAGTATAGCGGGAGTTGTCACAGATACGCAGTATTTT	CSASSIAGVVTDTQYF	16	NA	TRBJ2-3	TRBD2	TRBV20-1
TGTGCCAGCAGTTACGTGATAGCGGGGGGAAGGTACAATGAGCAGTTCTTC	CASSYVIAGGRYNEQFF	17	NA	TRBJ2-1	TRBD2	TRBV11-2
TGTGCCAGCAGTTTATCGTATGAGACTGTTTTCTACGAGCAGTACTTC	CASSLSYETVFYEQYF	16	NA	TRBJ2-7	NA	TRBV27
TGCAGTGCTATGCGGGAGGGCCGGATCACCGGGGAGCTGTTTTTT	CSAMREGRITGELFF	15	NA	TRBJ2-2	TRBD2	TRBV20-1
TGTGCCAGCAGCTTAGAAATTCGGCTAGCGGGATACGAGCAGTACTTC	CASSLEIRLAGYEQYF	16	NA	TRBJ2-7	TRBD2	TRBV7-2
TGTGCCAGCAGCTCATGGACAGGGGGCGTCGAGCAGTACTTC	CASSSWTGGVEQYF	14	NA	TRBJ2-7	TRBD1	TRBV3-1
TGCAGTGCTAGAGATGCGGCAAATCCTAGCACAGATACGCAGTATTTT	CSARDAANPSTDTQYF	16	NA	TRBJ2-3	NA	TRBV20-1